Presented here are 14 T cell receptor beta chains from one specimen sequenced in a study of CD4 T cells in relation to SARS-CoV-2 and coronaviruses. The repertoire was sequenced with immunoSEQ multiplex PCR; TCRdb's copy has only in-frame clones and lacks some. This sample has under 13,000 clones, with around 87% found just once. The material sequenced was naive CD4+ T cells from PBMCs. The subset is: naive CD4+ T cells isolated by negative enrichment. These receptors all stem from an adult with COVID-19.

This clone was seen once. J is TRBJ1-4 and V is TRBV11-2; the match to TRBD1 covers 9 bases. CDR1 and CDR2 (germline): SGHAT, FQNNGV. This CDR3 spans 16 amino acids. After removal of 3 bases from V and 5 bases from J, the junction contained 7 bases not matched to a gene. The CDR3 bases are TGTGCCAGCAGCTTTCTCTGGGGACAGGGAAATGAAAAACTGTTTTTT. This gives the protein CASSFLWGQGNEKLFF.

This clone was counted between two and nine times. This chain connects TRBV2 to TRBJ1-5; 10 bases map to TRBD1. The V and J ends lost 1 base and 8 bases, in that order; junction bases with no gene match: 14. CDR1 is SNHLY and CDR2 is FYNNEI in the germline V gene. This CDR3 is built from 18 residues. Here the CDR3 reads CASSEGDRGRGSREPQHF. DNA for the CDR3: TGTGCCAGCAGTGAAGGAGACAGGGGGCGTGGGTCCAGGGAGCCCCAGCATTTT.

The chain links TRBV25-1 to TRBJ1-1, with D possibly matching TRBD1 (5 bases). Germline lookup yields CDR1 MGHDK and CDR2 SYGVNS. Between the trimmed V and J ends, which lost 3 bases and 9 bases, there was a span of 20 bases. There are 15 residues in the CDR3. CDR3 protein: CASSESSRDGRKAFF. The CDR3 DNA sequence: TGTGCCAGCAGTGAGAGCAGCCGGGACGGTCGTAAAGCTTTCTTT.

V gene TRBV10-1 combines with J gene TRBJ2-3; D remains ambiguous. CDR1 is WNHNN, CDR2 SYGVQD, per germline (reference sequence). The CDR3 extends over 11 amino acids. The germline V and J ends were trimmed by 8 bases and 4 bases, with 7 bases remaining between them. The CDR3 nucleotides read TGCGCCAGCCGCTCCGCAGATACGCAGTATTTT. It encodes CASRSADTQYF.

CDR3 in amino acids: CASRSSYNSPLHF. Written as DNA, the CDR3 is TGTGCCAGCCGGAGCTCCTATAATTCACCCCTCCACTTT. This sequence joins TRBV7-2 and TRBJ1-6, with D hard to call. Trimming removed 8 bases at V and 0 bases at J, with 5 bases between. The CDR3 totals 13 residues. CDR1 SGHTA and CDR2 FQGNSA come from the germline V gene.

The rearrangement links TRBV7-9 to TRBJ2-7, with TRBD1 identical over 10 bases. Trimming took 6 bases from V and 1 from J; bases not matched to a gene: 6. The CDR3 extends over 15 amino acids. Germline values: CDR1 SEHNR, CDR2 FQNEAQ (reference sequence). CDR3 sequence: CASSPRTGGSYEQYF. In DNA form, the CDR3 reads TGTGCCAGCAGTCCCCGGACAGGGGGTTCCTACGAGCAGTACTTC.

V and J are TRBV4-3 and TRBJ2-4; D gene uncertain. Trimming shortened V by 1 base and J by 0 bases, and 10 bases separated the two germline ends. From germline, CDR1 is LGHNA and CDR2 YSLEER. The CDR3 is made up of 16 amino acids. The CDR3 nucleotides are TGCGCCAGCAGCCAAGGCCTTGGCGGAGCCAAAAACATTCAGTACTTC. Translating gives CASSQGLGGAKNIQYF.

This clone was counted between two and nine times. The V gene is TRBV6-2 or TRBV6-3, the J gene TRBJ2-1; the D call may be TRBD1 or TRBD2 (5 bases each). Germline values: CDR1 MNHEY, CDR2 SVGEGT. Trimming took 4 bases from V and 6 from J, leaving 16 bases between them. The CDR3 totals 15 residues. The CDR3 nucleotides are TGTGCCAGCAGTTTCCTGGGACGGCATTTCAATGAGCAGTTCTTC. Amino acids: CASSFLGRHFNEQFF.

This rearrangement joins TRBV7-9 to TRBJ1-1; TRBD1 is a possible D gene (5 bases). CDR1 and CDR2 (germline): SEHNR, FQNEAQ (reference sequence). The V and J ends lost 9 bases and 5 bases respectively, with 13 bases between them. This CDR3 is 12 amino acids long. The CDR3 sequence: CASQWGETEAFF. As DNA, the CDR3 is TGTGCCAGTCAATGGGGGGAAACTGAAGCTTTCTTT. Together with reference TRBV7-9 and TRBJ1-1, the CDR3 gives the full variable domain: DTGVSQNPRHKITKRGQNVTFRCDPISEHNRLYWYRQTLGQGPEFLTYFQNEAQLEKSRLLSDRFSAERPKGSFSTLEIQRTEQGDSAMYLCASQWGETEAFFGQGTRLTVV.

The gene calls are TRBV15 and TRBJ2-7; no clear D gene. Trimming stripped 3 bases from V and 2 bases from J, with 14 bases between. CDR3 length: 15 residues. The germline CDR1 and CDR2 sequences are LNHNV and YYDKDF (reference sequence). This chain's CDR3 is CATSSFLRPTYEQYF. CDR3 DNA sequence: TGTGCCACCAGCAGTTTCCTACGCCCAACCTACGAGCAGTACTTC.

In nucleotides, the CDR3 is TGTGCCAGCAGCGGGACTAGCGGGGGAGTGGAGACCCAGTACTTC. Translated: CASSGTSGGVETQYF. The rearrangement links TRBV5-5 to TRBJ2-5; 14 bases line up with TRBD2. Germline V gene data show CDR1 as SGHKS and CDR2 as YYEKEE (reference sequence). Unmatched junction bases numbered 4, after V lost 4 bases and J lost 5 bases. There are 15 residues in the CDR3.

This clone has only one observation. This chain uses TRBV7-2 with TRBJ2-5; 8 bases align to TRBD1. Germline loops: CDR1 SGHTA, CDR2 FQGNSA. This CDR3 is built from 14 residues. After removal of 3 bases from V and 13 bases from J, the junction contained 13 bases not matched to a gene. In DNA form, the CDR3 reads TGTGCCAGCAGCTTGGGAGCAGGGGGCCTACCTCGGTACTTC. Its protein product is CASSLGAGGLPRYF.

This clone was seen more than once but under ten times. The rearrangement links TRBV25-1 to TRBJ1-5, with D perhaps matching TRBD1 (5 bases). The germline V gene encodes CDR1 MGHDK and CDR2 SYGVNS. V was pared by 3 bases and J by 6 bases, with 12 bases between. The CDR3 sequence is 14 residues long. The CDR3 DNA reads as TGTGCCAGCAGTGACTTGCAGGGAACTCAGCCCCAGCATTTT. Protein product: CASSDLQGTQPQHF.

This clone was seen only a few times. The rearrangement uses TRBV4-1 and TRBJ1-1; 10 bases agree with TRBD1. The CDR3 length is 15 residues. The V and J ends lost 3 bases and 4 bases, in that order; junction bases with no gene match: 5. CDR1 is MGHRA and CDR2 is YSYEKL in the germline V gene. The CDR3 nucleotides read TGCGCCAGCAGCCAGGTGGGACAGGGGAGCACTGAAGCTTTCTTT. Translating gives CASSQVGQGSTEAFF.